This T cell receptor beta chain originates from a study of T cell repertoires in cytomegalovirus infection. With regard to this clonotype: What it recognizes is unknown.

J gave up 8 bases and V 4 bases, and 7 bases lay outside the gene matches. CDR1 and CDR2 (germline): SEHNR, FQNEAQ (reference sequence). CDR3 length equals 15 residues. TCRdb re-called the reads through MiXCR, storing one row per CDR3 protein. The sample has approximately 500,000 distinct CDR3 sequences, roughly 34% seen once. The rearrangement uses TRBV7-9 and TRBJ2-1, with 11 bases lining up with TRBD1. This sequence originates from a human donor in good health (CMV status not recorded). Some clones in this sample may be carry-over from other donors' samples. The source material was cultured PBMCs, sampled from culture after CMV antigen stimulation. Here the CDR3 DNA reads TGTGCCAGCAGCTCGGACAGGGGGCATTGGTATGAGCAGTTCTTC. Amino acids: CASSSDRGHWYEQFF. The full variable domain, with the rest looked up from reference TRBV7-9 and TRBJ2-1, is DTGVSQNPRHKITKRGQNVTFRCDPISEHNRLYWYRQTLGQGPEFLTYFQNEAQLEKSRLLSDRFSAERPKGSFSTLEIQRTEQGDSAMYLCASSSDRGHWYEQFFGPGTRLTVL.